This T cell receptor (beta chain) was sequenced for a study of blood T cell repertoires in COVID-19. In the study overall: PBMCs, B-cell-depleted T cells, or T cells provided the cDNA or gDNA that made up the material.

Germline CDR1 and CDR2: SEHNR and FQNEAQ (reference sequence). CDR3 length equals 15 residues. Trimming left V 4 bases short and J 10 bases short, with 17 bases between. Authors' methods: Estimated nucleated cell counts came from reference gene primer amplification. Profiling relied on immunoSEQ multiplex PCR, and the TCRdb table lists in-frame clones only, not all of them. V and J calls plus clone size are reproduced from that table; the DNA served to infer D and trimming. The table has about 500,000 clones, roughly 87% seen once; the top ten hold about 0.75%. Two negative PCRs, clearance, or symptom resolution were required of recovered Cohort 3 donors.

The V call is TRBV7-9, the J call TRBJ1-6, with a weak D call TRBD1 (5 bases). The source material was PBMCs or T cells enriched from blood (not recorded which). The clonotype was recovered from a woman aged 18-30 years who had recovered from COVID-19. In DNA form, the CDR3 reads TGTGCCAGCAGCTCGCTCGGGGAGGGGAGCTCACCCCTCCACTTT. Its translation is CASSSLGEGSSPLHF.